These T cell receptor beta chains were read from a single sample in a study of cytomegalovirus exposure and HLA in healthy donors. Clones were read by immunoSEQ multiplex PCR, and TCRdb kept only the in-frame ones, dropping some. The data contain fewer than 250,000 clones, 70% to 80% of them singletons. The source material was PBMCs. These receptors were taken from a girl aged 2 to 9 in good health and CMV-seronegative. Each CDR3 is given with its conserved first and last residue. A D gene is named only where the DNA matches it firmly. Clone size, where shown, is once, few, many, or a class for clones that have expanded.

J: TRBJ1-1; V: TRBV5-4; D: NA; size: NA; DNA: TGTGCCAGCAGCCCGACAGCGAACACTGAAGCTTTCTTT; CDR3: CASSPTANTEAFF
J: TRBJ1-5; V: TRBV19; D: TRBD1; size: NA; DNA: TGTGCCAGTTTACAGGGGTATAGCAATCAGCCCCAGCATTTT; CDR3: CASLQGYSNQPQHF
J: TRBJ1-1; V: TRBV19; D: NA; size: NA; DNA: TGTGCCAGTAGTATAGGCCACGGGAACACTGAAGCTTTCTTT; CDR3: CASSIGHGNTEAFF
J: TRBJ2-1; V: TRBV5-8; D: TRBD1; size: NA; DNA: TGTGCCAGCAGCTTGGCCGGGACAGGGTCCTACAATGAGCAGTTCTTC; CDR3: CASSLAGTGSYNEQFF
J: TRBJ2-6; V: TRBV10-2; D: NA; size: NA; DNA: TGCGCCAGCCTTTTCTCTGGGGCCAACGTCCTGACTTTC; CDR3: CASLFSGANVLTF
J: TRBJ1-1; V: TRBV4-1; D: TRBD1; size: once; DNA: TGCGCCAGCAGCCAGGCGAAGGGGGCAGGGGAGAACACTGAAGCTTTCTTT; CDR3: CASSQAKGAGENTEAFF
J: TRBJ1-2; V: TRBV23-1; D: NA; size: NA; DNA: TGCGCCAGCAGTCAATCGCGAGCGGGGCAGGTCCTTTGTGGCTACACCTTC; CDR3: CASSQSRAGQVLCGYTF
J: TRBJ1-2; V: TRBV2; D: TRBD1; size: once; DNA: TGTGCCAGCAGCTTCGGGACAGGGGTCTATGGCTACACCTTC; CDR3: CASSFGTGVYGYTF
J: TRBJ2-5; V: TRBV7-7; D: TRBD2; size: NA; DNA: TGTGCCAGCAGCTTAGCGCATAGTAGCGGGAGGGCTCGGCGGGAGACCCAGTACTTC; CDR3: CASSLAHSSGRARRETQYF
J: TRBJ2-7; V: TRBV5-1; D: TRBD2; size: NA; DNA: TGCGCCAGCAGCTCCGATAGCGGGAGGGCCGATGATAGGGAGCAGTACTTC; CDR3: CASSSDSGRADDREQYF
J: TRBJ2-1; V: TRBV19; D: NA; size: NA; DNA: TGTGCCACAAGACTGTACAATGAGCAGTTCTTC; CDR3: CATRLYNEQFF
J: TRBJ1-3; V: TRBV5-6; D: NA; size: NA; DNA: TGTGCCAGCAGCTTGGCGACAGAAAACGGAAACACCATATATTTT; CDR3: CASSLATENGNTIYF
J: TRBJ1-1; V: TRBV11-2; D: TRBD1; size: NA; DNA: TGTGCCAGCAGCTCGCAGGGGACAGCTAACACTGAAGCTTTCTTT; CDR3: CASSSQGTANTEAFF
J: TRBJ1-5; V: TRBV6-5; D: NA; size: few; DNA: TGTGCCAGCAGTGTTACAGGGTCCAATCAGCCCCAGCATTTT; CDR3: CASSVTGSNQPQHF
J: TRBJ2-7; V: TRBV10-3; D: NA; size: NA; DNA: TGTGCCATCAGGGGCGACCCCTACGAGCAGTACTTC; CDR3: CAIRGDPYEQYF
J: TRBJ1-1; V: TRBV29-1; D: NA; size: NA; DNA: TGCAGCGTTGAAGATCGAGTCAAACTTAGGTCAGGGAACACTGAAGCTTTCTTT; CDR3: CSVEDRVKLRSGNTEAFF
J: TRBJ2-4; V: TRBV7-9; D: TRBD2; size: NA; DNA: TGTGCCAGCAGCCCCCCCCGGAGCGGGAGTGTGAACATTCAGTACTTC; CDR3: CASSPPRSGSVNIQYF
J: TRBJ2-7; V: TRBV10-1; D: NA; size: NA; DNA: TGCGCCAGCAGTGAGTCGGGCTTCGACGAGCAGTACTTC; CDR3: CASSESGFDEQYF
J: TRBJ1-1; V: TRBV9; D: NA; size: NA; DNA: TGTGCCAGCAGCATTGCACCCGGGTACACTGAAGCTTTCTTT; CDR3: CASSIAPGYTEAFF
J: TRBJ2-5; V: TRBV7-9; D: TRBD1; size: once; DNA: TGTGCCAGCAGCTTACGACAGGGGGCTGAGCAGTACTTC; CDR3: CASSLRQGAEQYF
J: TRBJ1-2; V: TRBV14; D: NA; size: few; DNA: TGTGCCAGCAGCCATTGGGGAGCCAGGTGGGACTATGGCTACACCTTC; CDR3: CASSHWGARWDYGYTF
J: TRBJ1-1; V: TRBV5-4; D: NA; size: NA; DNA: TGTGCCAGCACCACCATGGGGAGGGGGATGAACACTGAAGCTTTCTTT; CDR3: CASTTMGRGMNTEAFF
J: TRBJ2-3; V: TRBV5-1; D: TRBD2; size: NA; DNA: TGCGCCAGCAGGGCTAGCGGGAGAACAGATACGCAGTATTTT; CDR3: CASRASGRTDTQYF
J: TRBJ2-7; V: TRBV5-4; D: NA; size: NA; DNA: TGTGCCAGCAGCTTCGGGACTTTGTCCTACGAGCAGTACTTC; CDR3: CASSFGTLSYEQYF
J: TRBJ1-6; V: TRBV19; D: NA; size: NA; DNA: TGTGCCAGTACACCACAGGCCCCCGGGTCACCCCTCCACTTT; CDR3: CASTPQAPGSPLHF
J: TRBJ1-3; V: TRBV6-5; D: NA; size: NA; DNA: TGTGCCAGCAGTTATACACGCGAAAGAGGCACCATATATTTT; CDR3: CASSYTRERGTIYF